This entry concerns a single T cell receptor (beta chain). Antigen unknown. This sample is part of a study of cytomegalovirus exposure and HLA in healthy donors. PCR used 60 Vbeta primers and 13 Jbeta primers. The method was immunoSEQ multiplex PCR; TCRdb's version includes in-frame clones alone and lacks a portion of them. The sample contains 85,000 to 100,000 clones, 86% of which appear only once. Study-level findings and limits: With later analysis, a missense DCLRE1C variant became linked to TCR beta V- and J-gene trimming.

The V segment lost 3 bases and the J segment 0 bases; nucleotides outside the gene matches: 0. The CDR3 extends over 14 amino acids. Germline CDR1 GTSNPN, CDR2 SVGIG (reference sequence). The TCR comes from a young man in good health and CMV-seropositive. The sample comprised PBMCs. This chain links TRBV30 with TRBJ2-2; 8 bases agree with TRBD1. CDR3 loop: CAWRTGANTGELFF. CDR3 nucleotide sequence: TGTGCCTGGAGGACAGGGGCGAACACCGGGGAGCTGTTTTTT.